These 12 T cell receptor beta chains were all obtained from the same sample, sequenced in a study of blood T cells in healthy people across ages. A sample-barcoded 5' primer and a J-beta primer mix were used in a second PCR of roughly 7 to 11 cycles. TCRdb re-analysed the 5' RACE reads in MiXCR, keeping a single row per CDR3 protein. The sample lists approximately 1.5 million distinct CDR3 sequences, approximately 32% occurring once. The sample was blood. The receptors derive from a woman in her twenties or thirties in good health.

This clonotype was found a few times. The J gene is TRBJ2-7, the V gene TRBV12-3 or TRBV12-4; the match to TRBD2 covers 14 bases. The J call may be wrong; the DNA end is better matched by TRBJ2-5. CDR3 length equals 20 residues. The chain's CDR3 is CASSLTGTSGGGTNRETQYF. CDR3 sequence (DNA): TGTGCCAGCAGTTTGACCGGGACTAGCGGGGGAGGAACAAATAGGGAGACCCAGTACTTC.

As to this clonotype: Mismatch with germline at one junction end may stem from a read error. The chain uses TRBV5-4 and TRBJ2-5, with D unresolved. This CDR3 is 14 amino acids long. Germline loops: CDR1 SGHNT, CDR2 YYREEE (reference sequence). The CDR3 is CASSLVSARETQYF. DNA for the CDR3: TGTGCCAGTAGCTTGGTGTCGGCTAGGGAGACCCAGTACTTC.

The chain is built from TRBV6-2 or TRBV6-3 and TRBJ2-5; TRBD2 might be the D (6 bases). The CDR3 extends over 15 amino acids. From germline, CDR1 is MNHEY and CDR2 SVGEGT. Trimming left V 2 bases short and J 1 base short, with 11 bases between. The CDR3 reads CASSYRGTGQETQYF. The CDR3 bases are TGTGCCAGCAGTTACCGGGGGACCGGCCAAGAGACCCAGTACTTC.

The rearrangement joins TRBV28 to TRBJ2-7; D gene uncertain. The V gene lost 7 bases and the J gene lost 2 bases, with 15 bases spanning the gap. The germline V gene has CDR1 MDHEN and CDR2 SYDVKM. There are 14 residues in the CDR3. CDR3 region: CASKVGSLTYEQYF. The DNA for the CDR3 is TGTGCCAGCAAGGTGGGTTCATTGACCTACGAGCAGTACTTC.

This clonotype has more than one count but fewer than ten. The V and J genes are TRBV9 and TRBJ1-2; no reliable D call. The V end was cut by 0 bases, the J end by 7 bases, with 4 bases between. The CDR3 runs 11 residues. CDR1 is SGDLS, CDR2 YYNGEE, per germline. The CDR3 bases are TGTGCCAGCAGCGTAGGTCTTGGCTACACCTTC. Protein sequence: CASSVGLGYTF.

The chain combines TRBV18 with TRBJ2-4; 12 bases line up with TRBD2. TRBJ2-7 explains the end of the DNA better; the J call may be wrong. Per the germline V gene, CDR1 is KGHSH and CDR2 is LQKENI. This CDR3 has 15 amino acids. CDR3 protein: CASSPPSGRAGEQYF. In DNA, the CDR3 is TGTGCCAGCTCACCTCCTAGCGGGAGGGCCGGCGAGCAGTACTTC.

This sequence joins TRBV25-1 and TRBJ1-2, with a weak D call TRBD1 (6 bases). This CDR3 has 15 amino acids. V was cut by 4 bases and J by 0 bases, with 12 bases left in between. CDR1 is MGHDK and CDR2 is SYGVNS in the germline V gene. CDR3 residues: CASSVTGLPNYGYTF. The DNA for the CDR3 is TGTGCCAGCAGTGTAACAGGGCTGCCTAACTATGGCTACACCTTC.

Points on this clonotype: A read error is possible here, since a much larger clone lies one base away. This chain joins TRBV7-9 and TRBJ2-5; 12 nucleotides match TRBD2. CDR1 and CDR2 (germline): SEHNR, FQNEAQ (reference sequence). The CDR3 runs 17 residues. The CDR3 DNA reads TGTGCCAGCGGCTTCAGACTAGCGGGGGACCTCCAAGAGACCCAGTACTTC. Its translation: CASGFRLAGDLQETQYF.

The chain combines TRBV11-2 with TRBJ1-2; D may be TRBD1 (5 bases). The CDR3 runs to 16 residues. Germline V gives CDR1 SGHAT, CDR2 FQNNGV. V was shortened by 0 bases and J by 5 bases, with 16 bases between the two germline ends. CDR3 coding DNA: TGTGCCAGCAGCTTAGATCAGGGCAGGAGAACATATGGCTACACCTTC. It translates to CASSLDQGRRTYGYTF. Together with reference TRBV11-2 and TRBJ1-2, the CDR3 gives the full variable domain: EAGVAQSPRYKIIEKRQSVAFWCNPISGHATLYWYQQILGQGPKLLIQFQNNGVVDDSQLPKDRFSAERLKGVDSTLKIQPAKLEDSAVYLCASSLDQGRRTYGYTFGSGTRLTVV.

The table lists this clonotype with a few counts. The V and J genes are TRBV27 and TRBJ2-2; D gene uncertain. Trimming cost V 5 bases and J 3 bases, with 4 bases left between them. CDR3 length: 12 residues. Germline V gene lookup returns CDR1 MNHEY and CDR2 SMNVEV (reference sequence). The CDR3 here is CASSPHTGELFF. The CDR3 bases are TGTGCCAGCAGTCCTCACACCGGGGAGCTGTTTTTT.

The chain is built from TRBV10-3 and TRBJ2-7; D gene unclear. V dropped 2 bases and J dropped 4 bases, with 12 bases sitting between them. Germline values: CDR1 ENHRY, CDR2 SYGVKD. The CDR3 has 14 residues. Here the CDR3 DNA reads TGTGCCATCAGTGAGCAGAAGGGTTCATACGAGCAGTACTTC. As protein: CAISEQKGSYEQYF.

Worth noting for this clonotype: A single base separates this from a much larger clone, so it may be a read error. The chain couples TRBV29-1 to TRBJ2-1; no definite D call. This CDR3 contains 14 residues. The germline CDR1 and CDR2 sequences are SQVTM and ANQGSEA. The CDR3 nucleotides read TGCAGCCTTGAGACCAGTAGCTCCTACAATGAGCAGTTCTTC. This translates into CSLETSSSYNEQFF.